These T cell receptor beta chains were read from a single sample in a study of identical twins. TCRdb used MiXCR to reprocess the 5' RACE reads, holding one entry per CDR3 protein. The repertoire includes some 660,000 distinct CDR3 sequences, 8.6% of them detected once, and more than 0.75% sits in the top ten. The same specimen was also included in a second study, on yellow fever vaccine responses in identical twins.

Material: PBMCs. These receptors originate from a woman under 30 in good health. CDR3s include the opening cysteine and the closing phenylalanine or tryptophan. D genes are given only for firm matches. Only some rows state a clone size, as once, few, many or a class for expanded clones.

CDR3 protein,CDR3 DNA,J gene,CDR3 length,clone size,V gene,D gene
CATSDRDRGRYGYTF,TGTGCCACCAGCGACCGGGACAGGGGAAGGTATGGCTACACCTTC,TRBJ1-2,15,-,TRBV15,TRBD1
CASSPDRSQETQYF,TGTGCCAGCAGTCCGGACAGAAGTCAAGAGACCCAGTACTTC,TRBJ2-5,14,-,TRBV7-9,-
CASSYSGGRYNEQFF,TGTGCCAGCAGTTACTCGGGGGGGCGTTACAATGAGCAGTTCTTC,TRBJ2-1,15,few,TRBV6-5,-
CSAGEGRNYEQYF,TGCAGCGCCGGAGAGGGCCGAAACTACGAGCAGTACTTC,TRBJ2-7,13,many,TRBV29-1,-
CSVDRDYNSPLHF,TGCAGCGTTGATAGAGATTATAATTCACCCCTCCACTTT,TRBJ1-6,13,few,TRBV29-1,-
CASSSTRDSEQYF,TGCGCCAGCAGCTCCACACGGGACAGCGAGCAGTACTTC,TRBJ2-7,13,-,TRBV5-1,TRBD1
CASSSKDSVYNEQFF,TGCGCCAGCAGCTCCAAGGACTCGGTCTACAATGAGCAGTTCTTC,TRBJ2-1,15,many,TRBV5-1,-
CASSQVKGSYTGELFF,TGTGCCAGCAGCCAAGTAAAAGGGTCGTACACCGGGGAGCTGTTTTTT,TRBJ2-2,16,-,TRBV3-1,-
CSVDRDDSYEQYF,TGCAGCGTTGATAGGGATGACTCCTACGAGCAGTACTTC,TRBJ2-7,13,-,TRBV29-1,-
CSVDQGGGELFF,TGCAGCGTTGACCAGGGCGGCGGGGAGCTGTTTTTT,TRBJ2-2,12,many,TRBV29-1,-
CATSRQPDYEQYF,TGTGCCACCAGCAGACAGCCAGACTACGAGCAGTACTTC,TRBJ2-7,13,many,TRBV15,-
CSARSTSPEQYF,TGCAGTGCTAGGAGCACAAGTCCGGAGCAGTACTTC,TRBJ2-7,12,many,TRBV20-1,-
CASSPSGAGGKDEQFF,TGTGCCAGCAGCCCCTCCGGGGCAGGGGGCAAGGATGAGCAGTTCTTC,TRBJ2-1,16,many,TRBV25-1,TRBD1
CASSEFQRGAWETQYF,TGTGCCAGCAGTGAATTTCAGCGGGGGGCCTGGGAGACCCAGTACTTC,TRBJ2-5,16,-,TRBV25-1,TRBD2
CASSNSGKTHRLAKNIQYF,TGTGCCAGCAGTAACTCCGGGAAAACCCACCGACTGGCCAAAAACATTCAGTACTTC,TRBJ2-4,19,-,TRBV6-2/TRBV6-3,-
CASSLARDRVNQPQHF,TGTGCCAGCAGCTTAGCGCGGGACAGGGTTAATCAGCCCCAGCATTTT,TRBJ1-5,16,many,TRBV7-2,TRBD1
CSARGRAGADKLENEQFF,TGCAGTGCTAGAGGTCGAGCGGGAGCCGACAAGTTGGAAAATGAGCAGTTCTTC,TRBJ2-1,18,few,TRBV20-1,TRBD2
CASSETREWNIQYF,TGTGCCAGCAGTGAAACCCGGGAGTGGAACATTCAGTACTTC,TRBJ2-4,14,many,TRBV6-1,-
CASRDPTGLFEEQYF,TGCGCCAGCAGGGATCCGACAGGGTTGTTTGAAGAGCAGTACTTC,TRBJ2-7,15,many,TRBV5-1,TRBD1
CASSYLAAGSYEQYF,TGTGCCAGCAGTTACTTGGCCGCCGGCTCCTACGAGCAGTACTTC,TRBJ2-7,15,few,TRBV6-5,-
CASSRRTSGEETQYF,TGTGCCAGCAGCCGAAGGACTAGCGGTGAAGAGACCCAGTACTTC,TRBJ2-5,15,many,TRBV7-8,TRBD2
CASSDRVKVYEQYF,TGTGCCAGCAGTGACAGGGTAAAGGTCTACGAGCAGTACTTC,TRBJ2-7,14,few,TRBV6-1,-
CAISERPRETQYF,TGTGCCATCAGTGAGCGTCCGAGGGAGACCCAGTACTTC,TRBJ2-5,13,many,TRBV10-3,-
CASSPSPSYEQYF,TGTGCCAGCAGCCCATCCCCATCCTACGAGCAGTACTTC,TRBJ2-7,13,many,TRBV27,-
CASSWKNDRVGSYEQYF,TGTGCCAGCAGCTGGAAAAATGACAGGGTTGGCTCCTACGAGCAGTACTTC,TRBJ2-7,17,-,TRBV7-9,TRBD1
CASRPDRAPGEKLFF,TGTGCCAGCAGACCCGACAGGGCGCCGGGCGAAAAACTGTTTTTT,TRBJ1-4,15,-,TRBV3-1,TRBD1
CASSLMGLAGADTQYF,TGTGCCAGCAGCCTAATGGGACTAGCGGGGGCAGATACGCAGTATTTT,TRBJ2-3,16,-,TRBV9,TRBD2
CASSPRQGSTYGYTF,TGTGCCAGCAGCCCACGACAGGGGAGCACCTATGGCTACACCTTC,TRBJ1-2,15,many,TRBV12-3/TRBV12-4,TRBD1
CASSPRIGGGGQYF,TGTGCCAGCAGCCCTAGGATCGGCGGGGGTGGGCAGTACTTC,TRBJ2-7,14,few,TRBV7-6,TRBD2
CSARDQTKDHQPQHF,TGCAGTGCTAGAGATCAAACGAAGGATCATCAGCCCCAGCATTTT,TRBJ1-5,15,-,TRBV20-1,-
CASSLAPVEQYF,TGTGCCAGCAGTTTAGCGCCGGTCGAGCAGTACTTC,TRBJ2-7,12,many,TRBV12-3/TRBV12-4,-
CASTKWLPEEQYF,TGTGCCAGCACCAAGTGGCTTCCCGAGGAGCAGTACTTC,TRBJ2-7,13,few,TRBV6-6,-
CASSLFGTGGQTGANVLTF,TGCGCCAGCAGCTTGTTTGGGACAGGGGGCCAAACTGGGGCCAACGTCCTGACTTTC,TRBJ2-6,19,many,TRBV5-1,TRBD1
CASSFESSEQYF,TGTGCCAGCAGTTTTGAAAGCTCCGAGCAGTACTTC,TRBJ2-7,12,many,TRBV12-3/TRBV12-4,-
CASSRGGLSARETQYF,TGTGCCAGCAGCCGTGGAGGTCTATCCGCGAGGGAGACCCAGTACTTC,TRBJ2-5,16,few,TRBV28,-
CSASRDYNEQFF,TGCAGTGCTAGTAGGGACTACAATGAGCAGTTCTTC,TRBJ2-1,12,many,TRBV20-1,-
CSARTRIKNNEQFF,TGCAGTGCTAGAACTAGAATTAAGAACAATGAGCAGTTCTTC,TRBJ2-1,14,many,TRBV20-1,-
CASSPWGATDTQYF,TGCGCCAGCAGCCCCTGGGGGGCCACAGATACGCAGTATTTT,TRBJ2-3,14,many,TRBV5-1,-
CASSQDLGGGGGDTDTQYF,TGTGCCAGCAGCCAAGATCTTGGAGGCGGGGGTGGTGACACAGATACGCAGTATTTT,TRBJ2-3,19,-,TRBV4-2,TRBD2
CSVIRDRGGYGYTF,TGCAGCGTTATCCGGGACAGGGGTGGCTATGGCTACACCTTC,TRBJ1-2,14,-,TRBV29-1,TRBD1
CSAFFTSVDEQYF,TGCAGTGCTTTTTTTACTAGTGTAGACGAGCAGTACTTC,TRBJ2-7,13,many,TRBV20-1,-
CASSYGVAGDLEFF,TGTGCCAGCAGTTACGGAGTAGCGGGAGATCTTGAGTTCTTC,TRBJ2-1,14,many,TRBV6-5,TRBD2
CSARDLGATSGNEQFF,TGCAGTGCTAGAGATCTAGGGGCGACTAGCGGTAATGAGCAGTTCTTC,TRBJ2-1,16,-,TRBV20-1,TRBD2
CASTRWGEDIQYF,TGTGCCAGCACCCGATGGGGGGAAGACATTCAGTACTTC,TRBJ2-4,13,-,TRBV3-1,-
CASSDWENTEAFF,TGTGCCAGCAGTGATTGGGAGAACACTGAAGCTTTCTTT,TRBJ1-1,13,few,TRBV6-4,-
CATSDLRGGPLSGNTIYF,TGTGCCACCAGTGATTTACGGGGGGGTCCTCTTTCTGGAAACACCATATATTTT,TRBJ1-3,18,few,TRBV24-1,-
CSAIAPDLAGGREQFF,TGCAGTGCCATTGCCCCAGACCTAGCGGGAGGGCGAGAGCAGTTCTTC,TRBJ2-1,16,few,TRBV20-1,TRBD2
CSALGLLGKNIQYF,TGCAGTGCTCTAGGACTCTTGGGGAAAAACATTCAGTACTTC,TRBJ2-4,14,-,TRBV20-1,-
CASSEGLAVAYEQYF,TGTGCCAGCAGTGAGGGACTAGCGGTGGCCTACGAGCAGTACTTC,TRBJ2-7,15,few,TRBV12-3/TRBV12-4,TRBD2
CASSLNPIYEQYF,TGTGCCAGCAGTTTAAACCCCATTTACGAGCAGTACTTC,TRBJ2-7,13,-,TRBV27,-
CASSSSALYNEQFF,TGTGCCAGCAGCTCGAGCGCCCTCTACAATGAGCAGTTCTTC,TRBJ2-1,14,-,TRBV7-6,-
CSVWDGQNTEAFF,TGCAGCGTTTGGGACGGACAGAACACTGAAGCTTTCTTT,TRBJ1-1,13,few,TRBV29-1,-
CASSPLTQGRTDTQYF,TGTGCCAGCAGTCCCCTCACTCAGGGAAGGACAGATACGCAGTATTTT,TRBJ2-3,16,many,TRBV6-1,-
CASSLEGIGYEQFF,TGTGCCAGCAGCTTGGAAGGTATTGGGTATGAGCAGTTCTTC,TRBJ2-1,14,-,TRBV5-8,-
CAIPREWNTGELFF,TGTGCCATCCCCAGGGAGTGGAACACCGGGGAGCTGTTTTTT,TRBJ2-2,14,many,TRBV10-3,-
CASSLSDLSTDTQYF,TGTGCCAGCAGTTTATCGGATCTTAGCACAGATACGCAGTATTTT,TRBJ2-3,15,few,TRBV27,-
CASSLWTGGTFNEQFF,TGTGCCAGCAGCCTATGGACAGGGGGCACCTTCAATGAGCAGTTCTTC,TRBJ2-1,16,-,TRBV6-1,TRBD1
CASRAQGSGANVLTF,TGTGCCAGCAGGGCACAGGGCTCTGGGGCCAACGTCCTGACTTTC,TRBJ2-6,15,-,TRBV6-1,-
CASSLRRENYEQYF,TGTGCCAGCAGTTTACGGCGGGAGAACTACGAGCAGTACTTC,TRBJ2-7,14,few,TRBV27,TRBD2